This T cell receptor beta chain was captured in a study of blood T cells in healthy people across ages. Combining a sample-barcoded 5' primer with a J-beta primer mix, a second PCR ran for about 7 to 12 cycles. A template-switch adaptor that had 12 random nucleotides put a tag on each cDNA molecule. Via MiXCR, TCRdb re-called the 5' RACE reads, giving one row per CDR3 protein. The sample has about 640,000 distinct CDR3 sequences; approximately 50% are singletons. Sequencing was carried out using blood. This TCR came from a man aged 55 to 70 in good health.

The CDR3 spells CSAPDSGGGDTQYF. CDR3 in DNA: TGCAGTGCCCCGGATAGCGGGGGAGGAGATACGCAGTATTTT. This chain links TRBV20-1 with TRBJ2-3; the match to TRBD2 covers 9 bases. The CDR3 has 14 residues. Germline V CDR1 and CDR2: DFQATT, SNEGSKA (reference sequence). Trimming removed 6 bases from V and 5 bases from J; junction bases left unmatched: 9.